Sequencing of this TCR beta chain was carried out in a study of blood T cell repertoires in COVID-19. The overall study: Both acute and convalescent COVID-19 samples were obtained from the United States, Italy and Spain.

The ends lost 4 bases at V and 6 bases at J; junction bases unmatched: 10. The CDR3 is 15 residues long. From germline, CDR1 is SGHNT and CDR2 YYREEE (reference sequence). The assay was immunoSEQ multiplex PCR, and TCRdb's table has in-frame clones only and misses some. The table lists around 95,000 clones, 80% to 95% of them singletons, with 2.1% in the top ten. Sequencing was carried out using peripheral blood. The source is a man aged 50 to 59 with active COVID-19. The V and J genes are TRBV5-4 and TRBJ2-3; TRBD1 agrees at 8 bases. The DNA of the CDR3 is TGTGCCAGCAGCGTATCGGGACAGGTTGGCGATACGCAGTATTTT. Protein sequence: CASSVSGQVGDTQYF.